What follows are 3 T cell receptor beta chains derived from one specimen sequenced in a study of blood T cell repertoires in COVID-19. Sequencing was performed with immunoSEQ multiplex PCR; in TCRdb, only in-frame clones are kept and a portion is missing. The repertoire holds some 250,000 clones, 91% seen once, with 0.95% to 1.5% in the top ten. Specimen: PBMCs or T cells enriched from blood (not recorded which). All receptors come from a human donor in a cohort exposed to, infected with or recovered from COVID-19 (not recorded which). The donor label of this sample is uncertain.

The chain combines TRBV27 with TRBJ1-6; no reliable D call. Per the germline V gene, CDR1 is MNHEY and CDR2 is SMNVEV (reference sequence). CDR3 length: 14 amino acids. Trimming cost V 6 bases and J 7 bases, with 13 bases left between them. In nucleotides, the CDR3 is TGTGCCAGCAGCCTCCGGGTCGAGAATTCACCCCTCCACTTT. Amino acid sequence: CASSLRVENSPLHF.

CDR3 nucleotide sequence: TGTGCCAGTACCCTGGGACAGCTGAATCAGCCCCAGCATTTT. This codes for CASTLGQLNQPQHF. The chain joins TRBV19 to TRBJ1-5, with TRBD1 matching over 7 bases. Germline values: CDR1 LNHDA, CDR2 SQIVND (reference sequence). Trimming cost V 7 bases and J 4 bases; bases outside gene matches: 7. The length of the CDR3 is 14 residues.

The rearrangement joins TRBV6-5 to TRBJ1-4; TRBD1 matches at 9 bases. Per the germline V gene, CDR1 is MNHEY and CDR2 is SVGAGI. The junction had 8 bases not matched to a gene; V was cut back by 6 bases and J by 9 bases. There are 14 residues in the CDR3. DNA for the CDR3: TGTGCCAGCAGGCCCACAGGGGGCGGACAAAAACTGTTTTTT. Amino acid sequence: CASRPTGGGQKLFF.